A single sample is the source of the 3 T cell receptor beta chains below, sequenced in a study of T-cell memory formation after mild COVID-19. Via MiXCR, TCRdb re-called the 5' RACE reads, giving one row per CDR3 protein. The sample includes 260,000 or so distinct CDR3 sequences, approximately 15% seen only once; the top ten take around 21%. The sequenced sample consisted of PBMCs or a T cell subset sorted from them (not recorded which). These receptors all come from a man younger than 30 who had mild COVID-19 (a few samples of this study predate the infection). Cell type and time point are not known.

In this sample, this clonotype turned up a few times. CDR3 loop: CASSKGQGIVSPLHF. The CDR3, as DNA: TGTGCCAGCAGTAAAGGACAGGGCATCGTTTCACCCCTCCACTTT. The chain combines TRBV6-5 with TRBJ1-6; TRBD1 aligns across 8 bases. CDR3 length: 15 residues. From germline, CDR1 is MNHEY and CDR2 SVGAGI. After removal of 5 bases from V and 9 bases from J, the junction contained 9 bases not matched to a gene.

This chain joins TRBV6-1 and TRBJ1-5; D gene uncertain. The CDR3 extends over 12 amino acids. V was trimmed by 1 base and J by 10 bases, leaving 8 bases between them. From germline, CDR1 is MNHNS and CDR2 SASEGT. The CDR3 sequence: CASSEVQQPQHF. The CDR3 nucleotides are TGTGCCAGCAGTGAAGTGCAACAACCCCAGCATTTT.

The table lists this clonotype with a few counts. This chain uses TRBV6-5 with TRBJ2-1, with 7 bases that match TRBD1. This CDR3 comprises 13 residues. Germline assignment: CDR1 MNHEY and CDR2 SVGAGI. With V trimmed by 2 bases and J by 12 bases, 7 bases remained unmatched. CDR3: CASSYDRVGRQFF. For the CDR3, the DNA is TGTGCCAGCAGTTACGACAGGGTTGGGAGGCAGTTCTTC.